A selection of T cell receptor beta chains follows, all from one sample in a study of shared clonotypes between healthy human individuals. The repertoire was sequenced with immunoSEQ multiplex PCR; TCRdb's copy has only in-frame clones and lacks some. The sample records around 2.5 million clones, 80% to 95% being singletons. Sequences were obtained from naive CD4+ T cells from PBMCs. These receptor sequences come from a man aged 18 to 29 in good health. Some clones in this sample may be carry-over from other donors' samples. Each CDR3 is given with its conserved first and last residue. A D gene is named only where the DNA matches it firmly. Clone size appears in some rows only: once, few, many, or a class for an expanded clone.

cdr3_length,d_call,clone_size,j_call,v_call,cdr3_aa,cdr3_nt
16,TRBD2,once,TRBJ2-2,TRBV19,CASFSTSGRVAGELFF,TGTGCCAGTTTTTCGACTAGCGGGAGAGTTGCCGGGGAGCTGTTTTTT
10,-,-,TRBJ1-2,TRBV29-1,CSVAGLGDTF,TGCAGCGTGGCCGGACTGGGGGACACCTTC
16,TRBD2,once,TRBJ2-7,TRBV5-1,CASSLAETSGSYEQYF,TGCGCCAGCAGCTTGGCGGAGACTAGCGGCAGCTACGAGCAGTACTTC
13,-,-,TRBJ2-3,TRBV18,CASSPGVRGTQYF,TGTGCCAGCTCACCAGGGGTGAGAGGAACGCAGTATTTT
14,-,-,TRBJ2-5,TRBV6-1,CASNPRGPFGTQYF,TGTGCCAGCAACCCGAGGGGACCATTTGGGACCCAGTACTTC
12,-,few,TRBJ1-1,TRBV5-1,CASSDSPAEAFF,TGCGCCAGCAGCGACTCCCCAGCTGAAGCTTTCTTT
18,-,-,TRBJ1-2,TRBV7-8,CASSLRGEFRRGVDGYTF,TGTGCCAGCAGCTTAAGGGGGGAATTTAGACGTGGGGTAGATGGCTACACCTTC
12,TRBD2,-,TRBJ2-1,TRBV2,CAGGLGGNEQFF,TGTGCCGGGGGACTAGGGGGCAATGAGCAGTTCTTC
16,-,-,TRBJ2-2,TRBV28,CASSYHVGKGSGELFF,TGTGCCAGCAGTTACCACGTGGGGAAGGGGTCCGGGGAGCTGTTTTTT
15,-,-,TRBJ2-1,TRBV11-2,CASSLGQTSYNEQFF,TGTGCCAGCAGCCTCGGACAGACGTCCTACAATGAGCAGTTCTTC
15,TRBD1,-,TRBJ2-1,TRBV7-7,CASSPDRGLSNEQFF,TGTGCCAGCAGCCCCGACAGGGGGTTAAGCAATGAGCAGTTCTTC
20,-,-,TRBJ1-1,TRBV7-6,CASSSMVGFGRGSGNTEAFF,TGTGCCAGCAGCTCAATGGTCGGCTTCGGAAGGGGTTCGGGGAACACTGAAGCTTTCTTT
13,-,-,TRBJ2-5,TRBV28,CASSLTGTQTQYF,TGTGCCAGCAGTTTGACGGGCACCCAGACCCAGTACTTC
15,-,-,TRBJ2-2,TRBV7-9,CASSPPGRGAGELFF,TGTGCCAGCAGCCCTCCCGGAAGAGGGGCCGGGGAGCTGTTTTTT
14,-,-,TRBJ2-1,TRBV5-5,CASTLVVADNEQFF,TGTGCCAGCACCCTCGTAGTAGCGGACAATGAGCAGTTCTTC
17,-,-,TRBJ2-6,TRBV6-4,CASSPGTGSSGANVLTF,TGTGCCAGCAGTCCCGGGACGGGCAGCTCTGGGGCCAACGTCCTGACTTTC
14,TRBD1,-,TRBJ2-7,TRBV2,CASSDGDSRYEQYF,TGTGCCAGCAGCGACGGGGACAGCCGCTACGAGCAGTACTTC
14,TRBD1,few,TRBJ1-1,TRBV30,CAWRRTGSNTEAFF,TGTGCCTGGAGACGGACAGGCAGTAACACTGAAGCTTTCTTT
16,TRBD1,-,TRBJ1-1,TRBV5-1,CASSVTPRQGNTEAFF,TGCGCCAGCAGCGTGACTCCCCGACAGGGGAACACTGAAGCTTTCTTT
13,-,-,TRBJ1-3,TRBV7-9,CASSLGGGNTIYF,TGTGCCAGCAGCTTGGGGGGAGGAAACACCATATATTTT
17,TRBD1,-,TRBJ2-7,TRBV18,CASSRTGTGGAAYEQYF,TGTGCCAGCTCACGTACCGGGACAGGGGGCGCCGCCTACGAGCAGTACTTC
14,-,-,TRBJ2-2,TRBV18,CASSPPSRTGELFF,TGTGCCAGCTCACCACCGAGCAGGACCGGGGAGCTGTTTTTT
15,TRBD1,-,TRBJ2-5,TRBV7-3,CASSPGTGRSVTQYF,TGTGCCAGCAGCCCCGGGACAGGGAGGTCGGTGACCCAGTACTTC
16,-,-,TRBJ2-2,TRBV19,CASSPTGTPSRPELFF,TGTGCCAGTAGTCCCACCGGGACCCCCAGTCGTCCGGAGCTGTTTTTT
12,-,-,TRBJ1-1,TRBV5-1,CASRSDGTEAFF,TGCGCCAGCAGATCCGACGGGACTGAAGCTTTCTTT
15,TRBD1,few,TRBJ1-1,TRBV7-9,CASSDVGQGNTEAFF,TGTGCCAGCAGCGACGTGGGACAGGGGAACACTGAAGCTTTCTTT
14,-,-,TRBJ2-4,TRBV7-2,CASSQGPGANIQYF,TGTGCCAGCAGTCAGGGGCCAGGGGCTAACATTCAGTACTTC
13,-,-,TRBJ1-1,TRBV7-8,CASSVRRVTEAFF,TGTGCCAGCAGCGTCCGCAGGGTCACTGAAGCTTTCTTT
13,-,-,TRBJ2-5,TRBV5-1,CASSFPGQETQYF,TGCGCCAGCAGCTTTCCCGGCCAAGAGACCCAGTACTTC
16,TRBD2,-,TRBJ2-2,TRBV9,CASSPRGDPNTGELFF,TGTGCCAGCAGCCCGCGGGGGGACCCGAACACCGGGGAGCTGTTTTTT
16,TRBD1,once,TRBJ1-1,TRBV7-9,CASSEYRDRGTAEAFF,TGTGCCAGCAGCGAATACCGGGACAGGGGAACGGCTGAAGCTTTCTTT
15,TRBD2,-,TRBJ2-7,TRBV18,CASSYTSGRLYEQYF,TGTGCCAGCTCATACACTAGCGGGAGACTCTACGAGCAGTACTTC
16,TRBD1,-,TRBJ1-2,TRBV18,CASSRSGTGGSSGYTF,TGTGCCAGCTCACGATCCGGGACAGGGGGCAGTTCTGGCTACACCTTC
11,-,-,TRBJ2-7,TRBV2,CASTYGYEQYF,TGTGCCAGCACCTATGGCTACGAGCAGTACTTC
14,-,-,TRBJ1-1,TRBV5-1,CASTQLGGADEAFF,TGCGCCAGCACCCAGCTCGGGGGCGCGGATGAAGCTTTCTTT
13,-,-,TRBJ1-1,TRBV2,CASRKNSGTGAFF,TGTGCCAGCAGAAAAAATTCCGGGACGGGCGCTTTCTTT
17,TRBD1,-,TRBJ1-1,TRBV28,CASSPWTGRGISTEAFF,TGTGCCAGCAGTCCTTGGACAGGGAGGGGAATTAGTACTGAAGCTTTCTTT
14,-,-,TRBJ2-4,TRBV6-5,CASRQAQWDSIQYF,TGTGCCAGCAGGCAAGCGCAGTGGGACTCTATTCAGTACTTC
13,-,-,TRBJ2-5,TRBV29-1,CSGARDTQETQYF,TGCAGCGGGGCCCGGGACACCCAAGAGACCCAGTACTTC
15,-,-,TRBJ2-3,TRBV19,CASSTGRIRTDTQYF,TGTGCCAGTAGTACAGGGAGGATTCGGACAGATACGCAGTATTTT
16,-,-,TRBJ1-1,TRBV5-4,CASSLAPWGVNTEAFF,TGTGCCAGCAGCTTGGCTCCATGGGGGGTGAACACTGAAGCTTTCTTT
16,-,-,TRBJ2-2,TRBV5-1,CASSRSSQGNTGELFF,TGCGCCAGCAGCAGGAGTTCACAGGGAAACACCGGGGAGCTGTTTTTT
12,-,-,TRBJ2-5,TRBV18,CASSSSGETQYF,TGTGCCAGCTCATCGTCGGGAGAGACCCAGTACTTC
16,-,-,TRBJ1-1,TRBV5-1,CASSLKRPLDKREAFF,TGCGCCAGCAGCTTGAAGCGTCCTTTAGACAAACGGGAAGCTTTCTTT
10,-,-,TRBJ2-5,TRBV28,CASPPETQYF,TGTGCCAGCCCCCCAGAGACCCAGTACTTC
13,TRBD1,-,TRBJ1-2,TRBV6-5,CASSDPGQGGYTF,TGTGCCAGCAGTGACCCGGGACAGGGAGGCTACACCTTC
16,TRBD2,-,TRBJ2-7,TRBV4-1,CASSQDRMREMKEQYF,TGCGCCAGCAGCCAAGATCGGATGCGGGAGATGAAAGAGCAGTACTTC
14,-,few,TRBJ2-5,TRBV5-1,CASRVPGSQETQYF,TGCGCCAGCAGGGTACCAGGGTCCCAAGAGACCCAGTACTTC
15,-,once,TRBJ2-1,TRBV5-1,CASSLMPTSYNEQFF,TGCGCCAGCAGCTTGATGCCTACCTCCTACAATGAGCAGTTCTTC
15,TRBD1,-,TRBJ2-5,TRBV5-6,CASSALQGAQGTQYF,TGTGCCAGCAGTGCCTTACAGGGGGCGCAGGGGACCCAGTACTTC
14,TRBD1,-,TRBJ2-7,TRBV9,CASSSGTGTYEQYF,TGTGCCAGCAGTTCCGGGACAGGGACCTACGAGCAGTACTTC
15,TRBD1,-,TRBJ1-4,TRBV9,CASTRHDRGDEKLFF,TGTGCCAGCACTCGTCACGACAGGGGGGATGAAAAACTGTTTTTT
15,-,-,TRBJ2-3,TRBV2,CASSGAGLSTDTQYF,TGTGCCAGCAGTGGGGCAGGCTTGAGCACAGATACGCAGTATTTT